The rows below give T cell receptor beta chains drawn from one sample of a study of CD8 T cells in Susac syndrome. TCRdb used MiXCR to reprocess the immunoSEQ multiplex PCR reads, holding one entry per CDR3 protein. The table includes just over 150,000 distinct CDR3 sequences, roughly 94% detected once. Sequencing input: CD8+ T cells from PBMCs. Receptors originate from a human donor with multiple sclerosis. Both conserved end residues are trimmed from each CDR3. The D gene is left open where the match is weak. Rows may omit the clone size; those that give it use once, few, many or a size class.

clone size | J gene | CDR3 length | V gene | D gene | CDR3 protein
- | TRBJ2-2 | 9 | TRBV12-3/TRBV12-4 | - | ASSRGGELF
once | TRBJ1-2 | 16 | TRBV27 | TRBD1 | ASSFYLPGQGPYDGYT
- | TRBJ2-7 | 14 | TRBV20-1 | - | SARDSPRGPLHEQY
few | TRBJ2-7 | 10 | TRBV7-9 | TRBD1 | ASTGQGYEQY
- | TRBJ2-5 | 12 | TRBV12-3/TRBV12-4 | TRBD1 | ASSPGGGLETQY
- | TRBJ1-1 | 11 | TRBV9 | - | ASSVAAQGQAF
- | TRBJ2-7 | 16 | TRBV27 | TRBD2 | ASSLSRLAPHSYYEQY
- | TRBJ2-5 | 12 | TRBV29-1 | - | SALSGLTEETQY
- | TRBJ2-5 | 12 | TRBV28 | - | ASSLNGLVETQY
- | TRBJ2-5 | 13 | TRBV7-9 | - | ASSLPGPSQETQY
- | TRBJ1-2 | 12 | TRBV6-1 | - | ASSEKRRFWGYT
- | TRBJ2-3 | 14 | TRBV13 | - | ASSLHLLAPTDTQY
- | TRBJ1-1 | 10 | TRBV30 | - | AWSVSRSEAF
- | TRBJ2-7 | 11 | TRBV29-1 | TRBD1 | SVRGDRGYEQY
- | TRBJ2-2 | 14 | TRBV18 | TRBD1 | ASSKAGDRYTGELF
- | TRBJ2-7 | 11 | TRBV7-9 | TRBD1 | ASSGQASYEQY
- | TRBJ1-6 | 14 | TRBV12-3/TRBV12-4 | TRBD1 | ASSPKGQGAGSPLH
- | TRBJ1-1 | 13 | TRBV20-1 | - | SAREMGPMNTEAF
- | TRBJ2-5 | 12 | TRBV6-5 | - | ASSYRDGQETQY
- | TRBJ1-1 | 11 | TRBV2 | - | ASSGPKNTEAF
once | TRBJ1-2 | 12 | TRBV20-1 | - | SARDTNSADGYT
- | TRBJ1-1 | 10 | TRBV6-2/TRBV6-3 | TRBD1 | ASTGQGTKAF
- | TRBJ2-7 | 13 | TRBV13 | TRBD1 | ASLDRGAPHYEQY
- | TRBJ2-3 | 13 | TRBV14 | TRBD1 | ASSLTGTGTDTQY
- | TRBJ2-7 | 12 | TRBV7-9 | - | ASSSGLSYHEQY
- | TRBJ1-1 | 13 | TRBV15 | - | ATATDRGTTSEAF
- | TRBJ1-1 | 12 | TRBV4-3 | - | ASSQFPSSTEAF
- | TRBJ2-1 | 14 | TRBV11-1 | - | ASSPGSGFSYNEQF
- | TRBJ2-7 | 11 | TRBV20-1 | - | SARARRGHEQY
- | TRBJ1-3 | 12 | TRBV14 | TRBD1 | ASSYDRGRNTIY
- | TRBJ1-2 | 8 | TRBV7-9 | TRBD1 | ASGTGGYT
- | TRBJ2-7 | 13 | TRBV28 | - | ASSTPGTPSYEQY
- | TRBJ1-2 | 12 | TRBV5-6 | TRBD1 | ASSLDREGYGYT
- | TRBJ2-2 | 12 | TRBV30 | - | AWRARGITGELF
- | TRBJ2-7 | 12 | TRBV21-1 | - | ASSNGGRAYEQY
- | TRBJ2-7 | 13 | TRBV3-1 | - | ASSRYPRVSYEQY
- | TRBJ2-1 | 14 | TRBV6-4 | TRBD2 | ASSDSGLAGHNEQF
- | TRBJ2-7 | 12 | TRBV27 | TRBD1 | ASRIQGPAYEQY
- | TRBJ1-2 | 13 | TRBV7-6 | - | ASSLAGPTTDGYT
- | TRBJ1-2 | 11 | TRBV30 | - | ACPSEINYGYT
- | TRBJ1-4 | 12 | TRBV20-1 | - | SAFQGLANEKLF
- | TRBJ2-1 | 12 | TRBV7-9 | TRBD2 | ASSLTRTSNEQF
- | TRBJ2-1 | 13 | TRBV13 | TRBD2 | ASSYGLARRNEQF
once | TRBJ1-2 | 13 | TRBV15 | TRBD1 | ATSSPPGTDYGYT
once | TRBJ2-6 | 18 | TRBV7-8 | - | ASSPPPGKALRSGANVLT
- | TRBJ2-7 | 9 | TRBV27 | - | ASYDGYEQY
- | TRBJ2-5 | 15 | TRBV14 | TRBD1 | ASSQALTGGRGETQY
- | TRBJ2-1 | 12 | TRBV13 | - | ASSWGAGSNEQF
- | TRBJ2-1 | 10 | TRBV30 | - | AWSPPGEEQF